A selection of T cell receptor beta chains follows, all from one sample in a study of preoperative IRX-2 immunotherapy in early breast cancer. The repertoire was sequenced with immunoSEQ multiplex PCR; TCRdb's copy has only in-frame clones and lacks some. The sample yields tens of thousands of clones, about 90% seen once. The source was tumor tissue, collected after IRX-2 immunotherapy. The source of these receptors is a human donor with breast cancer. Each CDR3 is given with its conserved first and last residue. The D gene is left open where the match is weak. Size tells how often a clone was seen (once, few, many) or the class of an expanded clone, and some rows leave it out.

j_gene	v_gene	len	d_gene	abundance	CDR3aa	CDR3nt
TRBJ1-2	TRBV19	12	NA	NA	CASTEQNYGYTF	TGTGCCAGTACAGAACAGAACTATGGCTACACCTTC
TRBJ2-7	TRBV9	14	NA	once	CASSVAAGSHEQYF	TGTGCCAGCAGCGTAGCGGCAGGGAGCCACGAGCAGTACTTC
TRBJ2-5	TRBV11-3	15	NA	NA	CASRFSTGDQETQYF	TGTGCCAGCAGGTTTTCGACAGGCGACCAAGAGACCCAGTACTTC
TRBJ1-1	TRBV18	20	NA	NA	CASSPWTSGRAREMNTEAFF	TGTGCCAGCTCACCTTGGACTAGCGGGAGGGCCAGGGAAATGAACACTGAAGCTTTCTTT
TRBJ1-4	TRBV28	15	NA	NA	CASSSGGATNEKLFF	TGTGCCAGCAGTTCCGGAGGGGCAACTAATGAAAAACTGTTTTTT
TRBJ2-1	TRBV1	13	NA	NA	CASNREGYNEQFF	TGCGCCAGCAACAGGGAGGGATACAATGAGCAGTTCTTC
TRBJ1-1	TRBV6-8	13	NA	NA	CASSHREETEAFF	TGTGCCAGCAGTCACAGGGAGGAAACTGAAGCTTTCTTT
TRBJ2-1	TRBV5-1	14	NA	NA	CASTPNQIYNEQFF	TGCGCCAGCACCCCTAACCAAATTTACAATGAGCAGTTCTTC
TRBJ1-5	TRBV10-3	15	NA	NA	CAISESGSYNQPQHF	TGTGCCATCAGTGAGTCCGGCAGCTACAATCAGCCCCAGCATTTT
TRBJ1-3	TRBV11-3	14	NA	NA	CASSSGISGNTIYF	TGTGCCAGCAGCTCGGGAATCTCTGGAAACACCATATATTTT
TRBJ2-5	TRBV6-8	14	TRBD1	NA	CASRRQGWGEAQYF	TGTGCCAGCAGACGACAGGGGTGGGGGGAGGCCCAGTACTTC
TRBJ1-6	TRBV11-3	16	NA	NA	CASSLDHLLFGSPLHF	TGTGCCAGCAGCTTAGATCATCTCCTGTTCGGTTCACCCCTCCACTTT
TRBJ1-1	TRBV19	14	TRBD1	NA	CASSAGTGNTEAFF	TGTGCCAGTAGCGCCGGGACAGGGAACACTGAAGCTTTCTTT
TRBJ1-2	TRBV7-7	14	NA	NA	CASSDGTTFYGYTF	TGTGCCAGCAGCGACGGGACAACTTTCTATGGCTACACCTTC
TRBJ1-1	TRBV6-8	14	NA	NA	CASTRLEGHTEAFF	TGTGCCAGCACACGTCTTGAGGGTCACACTGAAGCTTTCTTT
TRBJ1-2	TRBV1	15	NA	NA	CASSQDGEGPYGYTF	TGCGCCAGCAGCCAAGATGGGGAGGGTCCCTATGGCTACACCTTC
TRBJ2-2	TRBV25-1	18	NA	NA	CASSECYRQVRYPGELFF	TGTGCCAGCAGTGAATGTTACCGACAGGTTAGATATCCCGGGGAGCTGTTTTTT
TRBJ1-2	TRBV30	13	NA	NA	CAYDGPSSYGYTF	TGTGCCTACGACGGGCCATCGTCCTATGGCTACACCTTC
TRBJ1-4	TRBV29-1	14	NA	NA	CSVGYRTVNEKLFF	TGCAGCGTTGGGTACAGGACCGTAAATGAAAAACTGTTTTTT
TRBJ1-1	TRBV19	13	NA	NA	CASSEGVFYSAFF	TGTGCCAGTAGTGAAGGGGTCTTTTATTCAGCTTTCTTT
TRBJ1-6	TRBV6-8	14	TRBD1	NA	CASSWGQFDSPLHF	TGTGCCAGCAGTTGGGGACAGTTTGATTCACCCCTCCACTTT
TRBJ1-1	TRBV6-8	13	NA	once	CASRVIGDTEAFF	TGTGCCAGCAGGGTAATCGGTGACACTGAAGCTTTCTTT
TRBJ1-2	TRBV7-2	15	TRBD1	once	CASSRQGQGASGYTF	TGTGCCAGCAGTCGACAGGGACAGGGGGCTAGTGGCTACACCTTC
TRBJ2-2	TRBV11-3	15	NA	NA	CASSLQTGNTGELFF	TGTGCCAGCAGCTTACAAACAGGGAACACCGGGGAGCTGTTTTTT
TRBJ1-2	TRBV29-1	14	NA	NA	CSVEGGGDFYGYTF	TGCAGCGTTGAAGGGGGGGGTGACTTCTATGGCTACACCTTC
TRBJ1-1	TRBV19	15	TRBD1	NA	CASKPGRTGSTEAFF	TGTGCCAGTAAGCCCGGACGGACAGGGAGCACTGAAGCTTTCTTT
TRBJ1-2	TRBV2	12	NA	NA	CASSPGSYGYTF	TGTGCCAGCAGCCCGGGGTCCTATGGCTACACCTTC
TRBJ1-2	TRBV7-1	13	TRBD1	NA	CASSYQGAKGYTF	TGTGCCAGCAGCTACCAGGGGGCTAAGGGCTACACCTTC
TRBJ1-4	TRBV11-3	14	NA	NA	CASSLVDSTEKLFF	TGTGCCAGCAGCTTAGTGGACAGCACTGAAAAACTGTTTTTT
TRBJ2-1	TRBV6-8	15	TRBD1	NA	CASSGPDRGRNEQFF	TGTGCCAGCAGTGGGCCAGACAGGGGGCGGAATGAGCAGTTCTTC
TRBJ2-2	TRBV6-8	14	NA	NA	CASRRAANTGELFF	TGTGCCAGCAGACGGGCCGCGAACACCGGGGAGCTGTTTTTT
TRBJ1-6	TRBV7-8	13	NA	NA	CASSLPGGSPLHF	TGTGCCAGCAGCTTACCGGGCGGGTCACCCCTCCACTTT
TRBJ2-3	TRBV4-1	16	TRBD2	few	CASSQTLAGGIDTQYF	TGCGCCAGCAGCCAGACTTTAGCGGGAGGTATAGATACGCAGTATTTT
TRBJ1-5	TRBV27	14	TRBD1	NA	CASSLTGSNQPQHF	TGTGCCAGCAGTTTGACAGGGAGTAATCAGCCCCAGCATTTT
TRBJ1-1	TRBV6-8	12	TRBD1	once	CASSPGTAEAFF	TGTGCCAGCAGCCCCGGGACAGCTGAAGCTTTCTTT
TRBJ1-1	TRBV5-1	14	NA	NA	CASSSQVGNTEAFF	TGCGCCAGCAGCTCCCAGGTCGGGAACACTGAAGCTTTCTTT
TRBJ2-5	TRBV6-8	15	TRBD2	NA	CASSPRGGGQETQYF	TGTGCCAGCAGTCCCCGCGGCGGGGGGCAAGAGACCCAGTACTTC
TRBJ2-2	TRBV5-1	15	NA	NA	CASSLGGQFTGELFF	TGCGCCAGCAGCTTGGGGGGACAATTCACCGGGGAGCTGTTTTTT
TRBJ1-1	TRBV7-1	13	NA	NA	CASHAWGDTEAFF	TGTGCCAGCCACGCGTGGGGGGACACTGAAGCTTTCTTT
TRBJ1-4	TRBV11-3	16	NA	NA	CASSRQFRTTNEKLFF	TGTGCCAGCAGCCGACAGTTTCGGACAACTAATGAAAAACTGTTTTTT
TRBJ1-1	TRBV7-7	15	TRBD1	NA	CASSTPQGKNTGAFF	TGTGCCAGCAGCACCCCACAGGGGAAGAACACGGGTGCTTTCTTT
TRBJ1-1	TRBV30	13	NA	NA	CAWSVDLNTEAFF	TGTGCCTGGAGTGTGGATCTGAACACTGAAGCTTTCTTT
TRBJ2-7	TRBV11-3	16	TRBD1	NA	CASSFRTGGKSYEQYF	TGTGCCAGCAGCTTTAGGACAGGGGGTAAATCCTACGAGCAGTACTTC
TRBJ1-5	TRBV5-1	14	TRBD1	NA	CASSLGTGVQPQHF	TGCGCCAGCAGCCTAGGGACAGGGGTGCAGCCCCAGCATTTT